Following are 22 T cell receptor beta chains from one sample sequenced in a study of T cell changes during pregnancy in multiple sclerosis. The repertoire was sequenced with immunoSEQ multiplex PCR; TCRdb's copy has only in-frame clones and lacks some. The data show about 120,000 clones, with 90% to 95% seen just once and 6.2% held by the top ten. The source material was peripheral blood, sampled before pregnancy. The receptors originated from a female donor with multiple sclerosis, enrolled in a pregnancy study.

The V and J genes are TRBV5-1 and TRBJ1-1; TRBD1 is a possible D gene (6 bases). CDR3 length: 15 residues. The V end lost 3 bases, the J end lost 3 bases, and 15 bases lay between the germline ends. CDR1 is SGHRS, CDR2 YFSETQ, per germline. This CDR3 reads CASSSIQGSDTEAFF. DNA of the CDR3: TGCGCCAGCAGCTCTATACAGGGATCGGACACTGAAGCTTTCTTT.

Written as DNA, the CDR3 is TGTGCCAGCGCGGGGGGCGGGGATACGCAGTATTTT. It codes for CASAGGGDTQYF. The chain employs TRBV9 and TRBJ2-3; 8 bases line up with TRBD2. There are 12 residues in the CDR3. Germline CDR1 is SGDLS and CDR2 is YYNGEE. Trimming cost V 7 bases and J 6 bases; bases outside gene matches: 4. The full variable domain, in which reference TRBV9 and TRBJ2-3 provide the parts outside the CDR3, is DSGVTQTPKHLITATGQRVTLRCSPRSGDLSVYWYQQSLDQGLQFLIQYYNGEERAKGNILERFSAQQFPDLHSELNLSSLELGDSALYFCASAGGGDTQYFGPGTRLTVL.

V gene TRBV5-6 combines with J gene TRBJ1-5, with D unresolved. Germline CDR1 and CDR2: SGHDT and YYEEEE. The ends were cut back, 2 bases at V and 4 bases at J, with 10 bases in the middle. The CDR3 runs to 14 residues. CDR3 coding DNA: TGTGCCAGCAGCTTCTATAGGGAGAATCAGCCCCAGCATTTT. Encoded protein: CASSFYRENQPQHF.

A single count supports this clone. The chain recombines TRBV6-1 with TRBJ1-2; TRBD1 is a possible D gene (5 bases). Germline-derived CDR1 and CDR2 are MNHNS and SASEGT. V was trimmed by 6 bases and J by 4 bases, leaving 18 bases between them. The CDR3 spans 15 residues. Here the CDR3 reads CASSDGVQDTYGYTF. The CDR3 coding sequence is TGTGCCAGCAGCGACGGTGTACAGGATACCTATGGCTACACCTTC.

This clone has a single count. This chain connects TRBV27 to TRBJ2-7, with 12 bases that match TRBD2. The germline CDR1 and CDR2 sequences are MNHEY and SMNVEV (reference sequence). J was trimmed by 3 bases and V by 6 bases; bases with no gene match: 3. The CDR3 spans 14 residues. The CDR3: CASSGTSGFYEQYF. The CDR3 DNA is TGTGCCAGCAGCGGGACTAGCGGGTTCTACGAGCAGTACTTC.

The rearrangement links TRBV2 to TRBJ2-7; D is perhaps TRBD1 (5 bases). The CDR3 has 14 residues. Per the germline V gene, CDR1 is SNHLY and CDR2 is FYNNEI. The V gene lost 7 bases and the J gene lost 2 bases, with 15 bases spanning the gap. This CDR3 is CASTGVSRAYEQYF. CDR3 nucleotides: TGTGCCAGCACGGGTGTTAGCAGGGCCTACGAGCAGTACTTC.

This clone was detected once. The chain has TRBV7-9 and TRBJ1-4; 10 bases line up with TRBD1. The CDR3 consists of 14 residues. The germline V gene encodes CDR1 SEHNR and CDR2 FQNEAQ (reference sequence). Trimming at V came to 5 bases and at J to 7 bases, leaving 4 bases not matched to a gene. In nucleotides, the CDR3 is TGTGCCAGCAGCCCCGACAGGGGGCTTGAAAAACTGTTTTTT. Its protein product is CASSPDRGLEKLFF.

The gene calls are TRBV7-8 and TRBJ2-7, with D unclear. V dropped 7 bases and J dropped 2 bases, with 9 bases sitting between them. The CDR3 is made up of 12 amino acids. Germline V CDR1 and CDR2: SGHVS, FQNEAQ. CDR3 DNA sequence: TGTGCCAGCACCCCCGGAGCCTACGAGCAGTACTTC. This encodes CASTPGAYEQYF. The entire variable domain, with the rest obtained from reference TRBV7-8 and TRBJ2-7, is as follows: GAGVSQSPRYKVAKRGQDVALRCDPISGHVSLFWYQQALGQGPEFLTYFQNEAQLDKSGLPSDRFFAERPEGSVSTLKIQRTQQEDSAVYLCASTPGAYEQYFGPGTRLTVT.

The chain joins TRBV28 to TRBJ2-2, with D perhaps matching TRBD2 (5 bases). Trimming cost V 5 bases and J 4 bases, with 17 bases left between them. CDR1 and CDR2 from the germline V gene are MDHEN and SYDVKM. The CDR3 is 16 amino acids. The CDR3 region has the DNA TGTGCCAGCAGTCAACGAACAGCCCGGGGCACCGGGGAGCTGTTTTTT. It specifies CASSQRTARGTGELFF. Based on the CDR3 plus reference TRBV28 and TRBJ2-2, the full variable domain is DVKVTQSSRYLVKRTGEKVFLECVQDMDHENMFWYRQDPGLGLRLIYFSYDVKMKEKGDIPEGYSVSREKKERFSLILESASTNQTSMYLCASSQRTARGTGELFFGEGSRLTVL.

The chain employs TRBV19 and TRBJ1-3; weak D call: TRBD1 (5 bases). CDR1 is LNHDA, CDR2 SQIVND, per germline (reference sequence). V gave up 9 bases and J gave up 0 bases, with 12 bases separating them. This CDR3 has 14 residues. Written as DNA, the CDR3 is TGTGCCAGCGGACGGACAAACTCTGGAAACACCATATATTTT. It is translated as CASGRTNSGNTIYF.

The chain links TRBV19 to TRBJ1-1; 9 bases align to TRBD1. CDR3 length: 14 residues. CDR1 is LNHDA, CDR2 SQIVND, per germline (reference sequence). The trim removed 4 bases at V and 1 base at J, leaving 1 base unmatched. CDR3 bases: TGTGCCAGTAGTAACAGGGGGCCGAACACTGAAGCTTTCTTT. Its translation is CASSNRGPNTEAFF.

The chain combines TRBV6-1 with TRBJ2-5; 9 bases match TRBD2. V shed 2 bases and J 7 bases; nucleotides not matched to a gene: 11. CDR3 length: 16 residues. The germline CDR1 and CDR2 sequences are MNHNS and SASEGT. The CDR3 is CASSETITSGRGTQYF. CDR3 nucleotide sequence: TGTGCCAGCAGTGAAACGATTACTAGCGGGCGTGGGACCCAGTACTTC.

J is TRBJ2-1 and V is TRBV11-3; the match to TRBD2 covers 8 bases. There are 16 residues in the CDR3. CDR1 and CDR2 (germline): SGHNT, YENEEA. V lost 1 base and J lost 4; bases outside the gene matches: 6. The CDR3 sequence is CASSLVFGGVYNEQFF. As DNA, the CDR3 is TGTGCCAGCAGCTTAGTCTTCGGGGGGGTATACAATGAGCAGTTCTTC.

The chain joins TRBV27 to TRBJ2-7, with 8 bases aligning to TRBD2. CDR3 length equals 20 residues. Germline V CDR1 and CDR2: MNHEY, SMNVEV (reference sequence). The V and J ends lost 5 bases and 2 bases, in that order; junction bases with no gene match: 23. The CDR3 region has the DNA TGTGCCAGCAGTCCGCCCCTCGGACTAGCTCCCTTCCGGAGCCCCTACGAGCAGTACTTC. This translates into CASSPPLGLAPFRSPYEQYF.

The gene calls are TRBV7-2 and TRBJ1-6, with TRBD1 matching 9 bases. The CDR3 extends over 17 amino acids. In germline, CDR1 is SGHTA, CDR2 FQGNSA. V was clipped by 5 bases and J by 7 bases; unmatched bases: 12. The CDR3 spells CASSPNRGQRGNSPLHF. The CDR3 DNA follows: TGTGCCAGCAGCCCCAACAGGGGGCAGAGGGGGAATTCACCCCTCCACTTT.

The CDR3 is CASSLGPPLNIQYF. The CDR3 nucleotides are TGTGCCAGTAGTTTGGGGCCCCCCCTAAACATTCAGTACTTC. The chain is built from TRBV19 and TRBJ2-4; a possible D gene is TRBD1 (5 bases). The CDR3 is made up of 14 amino acids. Germline V gene lookup returns CDR1 LNHDA and CDR2 SQIVND (reference sequence). V dropped 5 bases and J dropped 6 bases, with 14 bases sitting between them.

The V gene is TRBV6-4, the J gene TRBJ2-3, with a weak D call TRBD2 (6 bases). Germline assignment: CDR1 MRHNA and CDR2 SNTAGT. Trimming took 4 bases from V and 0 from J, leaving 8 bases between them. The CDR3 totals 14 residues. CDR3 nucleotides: TGTGCCAGCAGTGTTAGCGGTAGCACAGATACGCAGTATTTT. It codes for CASSVSGSTDTQYF.

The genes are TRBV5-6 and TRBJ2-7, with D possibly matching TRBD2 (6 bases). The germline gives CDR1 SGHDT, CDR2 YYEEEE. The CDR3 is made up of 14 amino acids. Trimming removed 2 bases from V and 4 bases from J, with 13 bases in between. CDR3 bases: TGTGCCAGCAGCTTCGGGAGTAGGACTTACGAGCAGTACTTC. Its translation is CASSFGSRTYEQYF.

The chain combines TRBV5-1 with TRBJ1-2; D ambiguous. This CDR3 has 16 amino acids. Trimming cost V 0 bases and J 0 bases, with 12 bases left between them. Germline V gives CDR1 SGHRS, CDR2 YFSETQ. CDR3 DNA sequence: TGCGCCAGCAGCTTGGGCAGCGCCCTTACTAACTATGGCTACACCTTC. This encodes CASSLGSALTNYGYTF.

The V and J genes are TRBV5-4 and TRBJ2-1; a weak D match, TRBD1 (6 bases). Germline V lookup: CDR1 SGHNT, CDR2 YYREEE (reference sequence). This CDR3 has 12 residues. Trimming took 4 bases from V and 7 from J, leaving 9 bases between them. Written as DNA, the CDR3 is TGTGCCAGCAGCACCCAGGGGAATGAGCAGTTCTTC. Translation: CASSTQGNEQFF.

In nucleotides, the CDR3 is TGTGCCGGGACACTAGCGGGAGGGGGGGATACGCAGTATTTT. This gives the protein CAGTLAGGGDTQYF. This chain joins TRBV30 and TRBJ2-3; 13 positions match TRBD2. J was trimmed by 6 bases and V by 8 bases; bases with no gene match: 8. Germline V CDR1 and CDR2: GTSNPN, SVGIG (reference sequence). The CDR3 is 14 residues long.

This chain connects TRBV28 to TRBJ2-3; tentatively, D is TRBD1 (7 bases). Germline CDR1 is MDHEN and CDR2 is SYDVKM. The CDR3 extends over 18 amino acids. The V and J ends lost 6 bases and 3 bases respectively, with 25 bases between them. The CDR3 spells CASSPQDMEGARTDTQYF. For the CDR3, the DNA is TGTGCCAGCAGCCCTCAAGATATGGAGGGGGCGCGGACAGATACGCAGTATTTT.